This TCR beta chain derives from a study of blood T cell repertoires in COVID-19. In the study overall: Samples taken during acute and convalescent COVID-19 were collected in the United States, Italy and Spain. PBMCs, B-cell-depleted T cells, or T cells were the source of the cDNA or gDNA that made up the material.

Profiling relied on immunoSEQ multiplex PCR, and the TCRdb table lists in-frame clones only, not all of them. The sample contains about 200,000 clones, roughly 86% of which appear only once. The length of the CDR3 is 14 residues. With 5 bases clipped from V and 4 bases from J, the junction kept 5 bases outside the gene matches. Germline CDR1 reads LNHNV; CDR2 reads YYDKDF (reference sequence). V and J are TRBV15 and TRBJ2-5, with TRBD1 matching 9 bases. The sequenced sample was peripheral blood. This sequence was found in a woman aged 45 to 65 with active or convalescent COVID-19. CDR3 region: CATSARQGGETQYF. CDR3 DNA sequence: TGTGCCACCAGCGCCCGACAGGGGGGAGAGACCCAGTACTTC.